This TCR beta chain was profiled in a study of CD8+CD57+ T cells in acquired aplastic anemia. Regarding the study as a whole: Patients and controls shared about 27 CD8+ CDR3 sequences.

Sequenced patients had shown CD8+CD57+ cell expansion by flow cytometry. Each patient gave a blood sample that was collected before any therapy had been received. V was pared by 0 bases and J by 7 bases, with 10 bases of the junction left unmatched. Germline assignment: CDR1 DFQATT and CDR2 SNEGSKA (reference sequence). The CDR3 runs 16 residues. It was genomic DNA that served as the template for profiling TCR beta VDJ and CDR3. TCRdb re-derived calls from the reads in MiXCR, one entry per CDR3 protein. Of over 150,000 distinct CDR3 sequences listed, 71% are singletons. In this sample, this clonotype turned up many times. Its specificity is not known.

The chain has TRBV20-1 and TRBJ1-2, with 11 nucleotides matching TRBD1. The sequenced sample was sorted CD4+, CD8+, or CD8+CD57+ T cells (not recorded which) from PBMCs. The source is a human donor with aplastic anemia. The CDR3 spells CSARDRDRGLYGGYTF. CDR3 nucleotides: TGCAGTGCTAGAGATAGGGACAGGGGGTTATACGGTGGCTACACCTTC.